This passage covers 20 T cell receptor beta chains from one sample sequenced in a study of blood T cell repertoires in COVID-19. Profiling relied on immunoSEQ multiplex PCR, and the TCRdb table lists in-frame clones only, not all of them. The data hold under 250,000 clones, with about 86% observed a single time. The sample consisted of peripheral blood. These receptors originate from a man aged 50 to 59 with active or convalescent COVID-19.

The chain has TRBV28 and TRBJ2-1; 9 bases are shared with TRBD1. This CDR3 comprises 17 residues. Germline lookup yields CDR1 MDHEN and CDR2 SYDVKM. V lost 2 bases, J lost 8 bases, and 13 bases stayed unmatched. CDR3 residues: CASSLPGQGPSGHEQFF. The CDR3 coding sequence is TGTGCCAGCAGTTTACCGGGACAGGGACCCTCCGGGCATGAGCAGTTCTTC.

V and J are TRBV3-1 (or the pseudogene TRBV3-2) and TRBJ2-1, with TRBD1 matching over 8 bases. CDR1 LGHDT and CDR2 YNNKEL come from the germline V gene (reference sequence). The CDR3 has 14 residues. The J segment lost 6 bases and the V segment lost 4 bases, leaving 5 bases of the junction unmatched. The CDR3 reads CASSPNTGGNEQFF. DNA for the CDR3: TGTGCCAGCAGCCCGAACACAGGGGGCAATGAGCAGTTCTTC.

This chain links TRBV5-4 with TRBJ2-7, with TRBD1 matching 7 bases. CDR1 SGHNT and CDR2 YYREEE come from the germline V gene (reference sequence). Germline trimming cut 1 base from V and 5 bases from J; bases unmatched to any gene: 6. CDR3 length: 14 residues. The CDR3 DNA is TGTGCCAGCAGCTTGAATCTAGGGGGCCACGAGCAGTACTTC. It is translated as CASSLNLGGHEQYF.

The chain combines TRBV27 with TRBJ2-1; D possibly corresponds to TRBD1 (5 bases). The CDR3 runs to 12 residues. V shed 6 bases and J shed 6 bases, with 9 bases lying between them. The V gene's germline CDR1 is MNHEY and CDR2 SMNVEV (reference sequence). This CDR3 is CASSRELNEQFF. CDR3 bases: TGTGCCAGCAGCAGGGAACTCAATGAGCAGTTCTTC.

This clone was counted a single time. The chain employs TRBV15 and TRBJ2-5, with D possibly matching TRBD1 (6 bases). V gave up 1 base and J gave up 2 bases, with 8 bases separating them. The CDR3 contains 14 residues. From germline, CDR1 is LNHNV and CDR2 YYDKDF (reference sequence). This CDR3 is CATSRGTEQETQYF. The CDR3, as DNA: TGTGCCACCAGCAGAGGGACAGAGCAAGAGACCCAGTACTTC.

The table lists this clone with a count of one. V gene TRBV29-1 combines with J gene TRBJ1-2, with D possibly being TRBD1 (6 bases). Germline-derived CDR1 and CDR2 are SQVTM and ANQGSEA. The CDR3 runs 13 residues. V was cut by 2 bases and J by 8 bases, with 15 bases left in between. The CDR3 loop is CSVERDTTWGYTF. The DNA of the CDR3 is TGCAGCGTTGAACGGGACACAACTTGGGGCTACACCTTC.

This clone is a singleton in its sample. The genes are TRBV5-1 and TRBJ1-1; 9 nucleotides match TRBD1. The V and J ends lost 4 bases and 1 base, in that order; junction bases with no gene match: 5. Germline CDR1 is SGHRS and CDR2 is YFSETQ. This CDR3 is 15 amino acids long. CDR3 in amino acids: CASSRTGQGNTEAFF. The CDR3 DNA reads as TGCGCCAGCAGCCGGACGGGACAGGGGAACACTGAAGCTTTCTTT.

J is TRBJ2-6 and V is TRBV30, with a tentative D call TRBD1 (5 bases). With 0 bases removed from V and 2 bases from J, the gap between germline ends came to 5 bases. Germline V gene data show CDR1 as GTSNPN and CDR2 as SVGIG (reference sequence). The CDR3 spans 14 residues. CDR3 protein: CAWSVGAGANVLTF. CDR3 nucleotide sequence: TGTGCCTGGAGTGTAGGGGCTGGGGCCAACGTCCTGACTTTC.

This chain uses TRBV2 with TRBJ1-5, with TRBD1 matching over 7 bases. The germline gives CDR1 SNHLY, CDR2 FYNNEI. The CDR3 is 15 amino acids. V was pared by 2 bases and J by 5 bases, with 6 bases of the junction left unmatched. The CDR3 here is CASSENRGFDQPQHF. CDR3 coding DNA: TGTGCCAGCAGTGAAAACAGGGGTTTCGATCAGCCCCAGCATTTT.

The chain links TRBV5-4 to TRBJ1-2, with D tentatively TRBD1 (6 bases). Trimming removed 4 bases from V and 8 bases from J, with 15 bases in between. Germline V gene data show CDR1 as SGHNT and CDR2 as YYREEE (reference sequence). CDR3 length: 13 residues. The CDR3 nucleotides are TGTGCCAGCAGCCCAGGACAGACTGTCGGCTACACCTTC. This translates into CASSPGQTVGYTF.

This chain joins TRBV5-6 and TRBJ1-6; 8 bases are a match to TRBD1. Germline V gene sequence: CDR1 SGHDT, CDR2 YYEEEE. Germline trimming cut 5 bases from V and 0 bases from J; bases unmatched to any gene: 4. The CDR3 is 16 residues long. In nucleotides, the CDR3 is TGTGCCAGCAGTCGGGACAGGAGCTCCTATAATTCACCCCTCCACTTT. This codes for CASSRDRSSYNSPLHF.

This chain links TRBV9 with TRBJ1-1, with 8 bases lining up with TRBD1. Looked up from germline, CDR1 is SGDLS and CDR2 is YYNGEE. J lost 3 bases, V lost 4 bases, and 8 bases had no gene match. The CDR3 length is 15 residues. CDR3 nucleotide sequence: TGTGCCAGCAGCCCCCGGACAGGGAGGGACACTGAAGCTTTCTTT. Encoded protein: CASSPRTGRDTEAFF.

Only one count was recorded for this clone. The chain combines TRBV20-1 with TRBJ2-3; D not certain. Germline V gene sequence: CDR1 DFQATT, CDR2 SNEGSKA (reference sequence). V lost 7 bases, J lost 5 bases, and 7 bases lay in between. This CDR3 comprises 10 residues. DNA for the CDR3: TGCAGTGTACAAGTAGATACGCAGTATTTT. It encodes CSVQVDTQYF.

The chain is built from TRBV4-2 and TRBJ2-2; possible D gene TRBD1, 5 bases. This CDR3 has 15 amino acids. The germline CDR1 and CDR2 sequences are LGHNA and YNFKEQ. V was trimmed by 1 base and J by 7 bases, leaving 13 bases between them. CDR3 region: CASSQARLQGGELFF. The CDR3 DNA follows: TGTGCCAGCAGCCAAGCCCGGCTGCAGGGCGGGGAGCTGTTTTTT.

The V call is TRBV15, the J call TRBJ1-4; D uncertain. From germline, CDR1 is LNHNV and CDR2 YYDKDF (reference sequence). The CDR3 has 13 residues. Between the trimmed V and J ends, which lost 0 bases and 7 bases, there was a span of 6 bases. CDR3 loop: CATSRDRGEKLFF. In nucleotides, the CDR3 is TGTGCCACCAGCAGAGATAGAGGTGAAAAACTGTTTTTT.

The rearrangement uses TRBV19 and TRBJ2-3; no reliable D call. The CDR3 has 14 amino acids. From germline, CDR1 is LNHDA and CDR2 SQIVND (reference sequence). V dropped 0 bases and J dropped 0 bases, with 4 bases sitting between them. CDR3 sequence reads: CASSIEGSTDTQYF. CDR3 in DNA: TGTGCCAGTAGTATAGAGGGCAGCACAGATACGCAGTATTTT.

The rearrangement links TRBV6-4 to TRBJ2-7; TRBD2 aligns across 7 bases. With 3 bases clipped from V and 3 bases from J, the junction kept 2 bases outside the gene matches. The CDR3 has 13 amino acids. Germline CDR1 reads MRHNA; CDR2 reads SNTAGT. Written as DNA, the CDR3 is TGTGCCAGCAGTGATCCGGGGGGCTACGAGCAGTACTTC. Its protein is CASSDPGGYEQYF.

The rearrangement uses TRBV28 and TRBJ1-2; D not resolved. Trimming removed 2 bases from V and 3 bases from J, with 7 bases in between. Germline lookup yields CDR1 MDHEN and CDR2 SYDVKM. CDR3 length: 13 amino acids. The CDR3 loop reads CASSLVGDYGYTF. The CDR3 DNA follows: TGTGCCAGCAGTTTAGTGGGAGACTATGGCTACACCTTC.

The chain combines TRBV2 with TRBJ2-2; no clear D gene. Germline V gives CDR1 SNHLY, CDR2 FYNNEI. V was clipped by 3 bases and J by 5 bases, with 4 bases between them. This CDR3 spans 12 amino acids. The CDR3 protein is CASSDRTGELFF. DNA of the CDR3: TGTGCCAGCAGTGACAGAACCGGGGAGCTGTTTTTT.

Of note for this clone: Additional DNA sequences in this sample encode the identical CDR3. The chain employs TRBV5-1 and TRBJ1-1; the D is unclear. The germline V gene encodes CDR1 SGHRS and CDR2 YFSETQ. The V and J ends lost 3 bases and 1 base respectively, with 13 bases between them. CDR3 length: 15 amino acids. The CDR3 here is CASSSQPGPNTEAFF. DNA of the CDR3: TGCGCCAGCAGCTCGCAACCGGGTCCGAACACTGAAGCTTTCTTT.